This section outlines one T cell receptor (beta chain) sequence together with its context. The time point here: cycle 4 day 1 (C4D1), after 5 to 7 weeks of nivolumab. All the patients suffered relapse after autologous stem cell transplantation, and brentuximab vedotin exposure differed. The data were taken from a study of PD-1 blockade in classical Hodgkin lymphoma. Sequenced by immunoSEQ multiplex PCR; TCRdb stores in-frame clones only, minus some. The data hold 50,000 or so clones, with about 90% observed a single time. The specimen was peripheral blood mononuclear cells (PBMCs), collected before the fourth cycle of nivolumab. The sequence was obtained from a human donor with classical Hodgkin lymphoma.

The chain's CDR3 is CASSLLPPNTIYF. The CDR3 coding sequence is TGTGCCAGCAGCCTCCTTCCACCAAACACCATATATTTT. This rearrangement joins TRBV6-1 to TRBJ1-3; D not certain. The germline V and J ends were trimmed by 6 bases and 6 bases, with 12 bases remaining between them. This CDR3 contains 13 residues. Germline V gene sequence: CDR1 MNHNS, CDR2 SASEGT.